Sequencing of this TCR beta chain was carried out in a study of cytomegalovirus exposure and HLA in healthy donors. Regarding the study as a whole: HLA restriction was apparent for most CMV-associated TCR beta chains in a later analysis.

As concerns this clone: Its antigen remains unidentified.

The CDR3 has 15 amino acids. Trimming removed 6 bases from V and 0 bases from J; junction bases left unmatched: 4. CDR1 and CDR2 (germline): MNHNS, SASEGT. PCR was performed using 60 Vbeta and 13 Jbeta primers. The data were produced by immunoSEQ multiplex PCR, yet TCRdb's version contains in-frame clones alone and is incomplete. The sample includes some 67,000 clones, roughly 75% of them seen just once. The specimen was PBMCs. J is TRBJ2-4 and V is TRBV6-1, with 8 bases that match TRBD2. The origin of this receptor is a man between 60 and 75 years old in good health and CMV-seropositive. CDR3 DNA: TGTGCCAGCAGCCCGCGGGGGGAAGCCAAAAACATTCAGTACTTC. Residues: CASSPRGEAKNIQYF.